This T cell receptor (beta chain) was retrieved from a study of cytomegalovirus exposure and HLA in healthy donors. General observations from the study: Reportedly, diagnosis of cytomegalovirus status by the classifier showed high specificity and sensitivity.

The PCR ran on 60 Vbeta and 13 Jbeta primers. This table comes from immunoSEQ multiplex PCR, and its TCRdb copy is limited to in-frame clones, with some not included. The sample lists under 200,000 clones, around 77% occurring once. On this clone: Its cognate antigen is unknown.

This CDR3 has 16 residues. Trimming removed 2 bases at V and 7 bases at J, with 18 bases between. Germline CDR1 is SEHNR and CDR2 is FQNEAQ (reference sequence). The sample comprised PBMCs. The receptor was isolated from a woman aged 25 to 39 in good health and CMV-seropositive. This rearrangement joins TRBV7-9 to TRBJ2-1; maybe TRBD1 (5 bases). CDR3 amino acids: CASSLSRRAGFNEQFF. CDR3 in DNA: TGTGCCAGCAGCTTATCCCGTAGGGCAGGGTTTAATGAGCAGTTCTTC.